This record looks at one T cell receptor (beta chain) sequence and its context. The antigen this receptor binds is unknown. No much larger clone is present one base from it, and per-base qualities are unavailable. V sheds 4 bases and J sheds 14 bases, leaving 17 bases between their ends. The CDR3, cysteine through phenylalanine, is 11 amino acids long. Of the read, only the CDR3 DNA is kept; its 33 bases are in frame from base 1. From a lookup of the germline V gene, CDR1 and CDR2 are SQVTM and ANQGSEA. This sample is part of a study of beta chain features in type 1 diabetes (dated by TCRdb to between 2017 and 2018). Turning to the overall study: Patients and healthy donors did not differ in mean age, gender distribution, total cell number or subset yield. A total of 85 million to 140 million sorted cells were examined across all samples, and a strong correlation was observed between cell number per subset and RNA yield. The study compared the TCRB repertoires of sorted circulating CD4+ T cell subsets in recently diagnosed type 1 diabetes patients with those in matched healthy donors. Regulatory and stem cell-like memory subsets were obtained from only 8 patients and about 8 healthy donors, while naive and central memory subsets were obtained from all 30 or so donors. The investigation overall reported the following: Naive, central memory and regulatory TCRB repertoires appeared to be more alike among patients than among healthy donors. At VDJ recombination sites, type 1 diabetes patients had fewer insertions and more deleted nucleotides, which implies abnormalities in thymic rearrangement. A moderate but significant shortening of TCRB CDR3 length was observed in type 1 diabetes patients in all four CD4+ subsets. Only small numbers of individuals were included in the HLA sub-analyses, which left unresolved whether HLA type had any influence on TCRB rearrangement. Because cDNA was sequenced instead of genomic DNA, highly expressing activated cells could be over-represented, though the groups showed no difference in activation or CD3 levels. Shorter templates might be favored by PCR, yet because patient and control samples were amplified and corrected together, any such skew would affect both groups equally.

The entire isolated RNA was reverse transcribed using the High Capacity cDNA Reverse Transcription Kit, and thus expressed TCRB transcripts were sequenced. Deep immunoSEQ sequencing was applied to naive, central memory and regulatory T cell samples, giving an average of roughly 3.6 million total reads per sample. After sorted cells were lysed in RLT buffer, RNA was extracted with DNase-treated RNeasy Micro or Mini kits, with the choice depending on cell number. Each cell subset was processed separately to prevent cross-contamination, with patient and healthy donor samples processed together. The immunoSEQ multiplex PCR was used to amplify TCRB sequences from cDNA, generating 87-bp fragments that spanned the CDR3 region. Sequencing of the amplicons was performed on the Illumina HiSeq platform. Per the authors' processing: Synthetic template baselines were used to correct PCR bias computationally, reads within Hamming distance 2 were collapsed together, and singletons that could not be merged were discarded. Reads were aligned to IMGT to assign V, D and J genes, CDR3 length, and insertions or deletions at six rearrangement sites. Within each subset, clonotype counts were normalized to sorted cell number, and only after that were true diversity and Gini coefficients computed with the tcR R package. The overlap coefficient, calculated on TCRB nucleotide sequences, was used to measure repertoire sharing. Out-of-frame TCRB sequences from naive cells were analyzed as a proxy for the pre-selection repertoire. This is the immuneACCESS table as TCRdb keeps it, with only in-frame sequences that have V and J called. A part of the clones is gone; compared with another copy, unresolved V genes explain less than half, and the rest is unexplained. The DNA was the basis for D and trimming; V, J and clone size are from that table. The sample table lists fewer than 350,000 clones, roughly 21% of them with a count of one. Of the sample, under 0.055% is held by the ten largest clones.

From each donor, a single peripheral blood sample of about 120 mL on average was drawn into heparinised tubes. A BD FACSAria II was used to sort naive, central memory, regulatory and stem cell-like memory CD4+ T cells with a panel that included CD45RO, CCR7, CD25, CD127, CD95 and CD27. All sorted populations exceeded 95% purity. PBMCs were separated immediately by Lymphoprep density gradient centrifugation and were stained directly, without being cultured. To minimize batch effects, samples were stained and sorted in pairs, one healthy donor with one patient per experiment. The specimen was naive CD4+ T cells from blood. The cell subset or site label, as the study defines it: true naive CD4+ T cells. The rearranged chain carries TRBV29-1 and TRBJ1-1, with an unclear D gene assignment. The source is a woman aged 18-29 years in good health. CDR3 sequence: CSVVGQREEFF. The DNA reads as follows: TGCAGCGTTGTCGGTCAGAGGGAGGAGTTCTTT.